This T cell receptor beta chain was found in a study of cytomegalovirus exposure and HLA in healthy donors. Background on the study: According to later analysis, the same platform produced the 130 or so validation and about 700 first-cohort repertoires.

Findings and caveats of the study: The dataset shows that most TCR sequences were rare, while some public TCRs occurred in many donors. The finding came from a later analysis; first-cohort TCR clusters tended to co-occur in the 90 to 150 validation repertoires.

Worth noting for this clone: Its antigen is undetermined.

Per the germline V gene, CDR1 is MNHEY and CDR2 is SMNVEV (reference sequence). V lost 5 bases, J lost 7 bases, and 6 bases stayed unmatched. The CDR3 runs to 13 residues. Sequencing used immunoSEQ multiplex PCR; TCRdb keeps in-frame clones, though not all of them. The sample includes more than 300,000 clones, about nine tenths seen only once; the top ten take over 0.75%. The genes are TRBV27 and TRBJ2-7, with 9 nucleotides matching TRBD2. What was sequenced was PBMCs. The receptor was isolated from a woman between 18 and 29 years old in good health and CMV-seronegative. The CDR3 nucleotides read TGTGCCAGCAGTATAGCGGGAGCAAGAGAGCAGTACTTC. This codes for CASSIAGAREQYF.